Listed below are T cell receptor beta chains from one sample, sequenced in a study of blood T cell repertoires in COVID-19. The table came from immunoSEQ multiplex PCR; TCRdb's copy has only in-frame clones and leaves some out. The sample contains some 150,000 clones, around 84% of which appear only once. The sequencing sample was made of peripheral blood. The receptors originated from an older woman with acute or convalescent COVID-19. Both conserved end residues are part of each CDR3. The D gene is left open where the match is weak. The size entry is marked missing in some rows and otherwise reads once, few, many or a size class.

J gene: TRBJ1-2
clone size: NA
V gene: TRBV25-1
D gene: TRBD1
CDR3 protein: CASSESGQGPNYGYTF
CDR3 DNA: TGTGCCAGCAGTGAATCAGGACAGGGACCCAACTATGGCTACACCTTC

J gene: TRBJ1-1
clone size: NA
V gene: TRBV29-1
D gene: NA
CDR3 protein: CSVGGLMGTEAFF
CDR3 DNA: TGCAGCGTTGGGGGACTTATGGGGACTGAAGCTTTCTTT

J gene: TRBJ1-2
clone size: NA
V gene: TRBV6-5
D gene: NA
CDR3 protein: CASGRGDYGYTF
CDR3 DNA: TGTGCCAGCGGGCGGGGAGACTATGGCTACACCTTC

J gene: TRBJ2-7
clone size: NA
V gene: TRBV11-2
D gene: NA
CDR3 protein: CASSFARGVQAEQYF
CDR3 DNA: TGTGCCAGCAGCTTCGCCAGGGGAGTACAGGCCGAGCAGTACTTC

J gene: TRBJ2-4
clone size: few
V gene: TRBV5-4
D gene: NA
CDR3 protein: CASSLYARVAKNIQYF
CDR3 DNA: TGTGCCAGCAGCCTATACGCGCGGGTGGCCAAAAACATTCAGTACTTC

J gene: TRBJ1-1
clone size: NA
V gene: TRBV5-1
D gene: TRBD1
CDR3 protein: CASSLLGQGNTEAFF
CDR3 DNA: TGCGCCAGCAGCCTCCTGGGACAGGGAAACACTGAAGCTTTCTTT

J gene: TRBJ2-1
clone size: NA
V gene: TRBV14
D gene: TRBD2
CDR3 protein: CASSQLGTSGIPRSYNEQFF
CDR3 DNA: TGTGCCAGCAGCCAACTAGGGACTAGCGGGATCCCCCGGTCCTACAATGAGCAGTTCTTC

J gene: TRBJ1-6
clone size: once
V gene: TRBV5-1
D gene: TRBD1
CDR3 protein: CASSLESNRGNSPLHF
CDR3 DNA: TGCGCCAGCAGCTTGGAAAGTAACAGGGGGAATTCACCCCTCCACTTT

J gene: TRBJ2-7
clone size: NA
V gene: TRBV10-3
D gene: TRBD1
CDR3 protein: CAIRPAGQGSYEQYF
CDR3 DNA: TGTGCCATCAGGCCGGCGGGACAGGGCTCCTACGAGCAGTACTTC

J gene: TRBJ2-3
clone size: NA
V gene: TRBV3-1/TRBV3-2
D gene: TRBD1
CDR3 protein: CASSQETGLRTDTQYF
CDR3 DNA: TGTGCCAGCAGCCAAGAGACAGGGTTGCGGACAGATACGCAGTATTTT

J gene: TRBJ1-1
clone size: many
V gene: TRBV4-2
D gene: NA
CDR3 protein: CASSPGDTEAFF
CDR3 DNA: TGTGCCAGCAGCCCGGGGGACACTGAAGCTTTCTTT

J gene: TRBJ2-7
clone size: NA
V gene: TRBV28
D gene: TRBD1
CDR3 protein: CASRPGTGYSYEQYF
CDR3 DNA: TGTGCCAGCAGGCCCGGGACAGGTTACTCCTACGAGCAGTACTTC

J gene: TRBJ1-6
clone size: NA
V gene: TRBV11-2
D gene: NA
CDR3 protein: CASSFSASSYNSPLHF
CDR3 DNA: TGTGCCAGCAGCTTCTCAGCGAGCTCCTATAATTCACCCCTCCACTTT

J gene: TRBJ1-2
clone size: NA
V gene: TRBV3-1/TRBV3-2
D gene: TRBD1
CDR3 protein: CASSQSGTGGIYGYTF
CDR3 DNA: TGTGCCAGCAGCCAGTCCGGGACAGGGGGCATCTATGGCTACACCTTC

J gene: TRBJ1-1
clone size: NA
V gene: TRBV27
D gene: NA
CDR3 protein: CASSLQSLKGRVFF
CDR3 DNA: TGTGCCAGCAGTTTACAATCTCTAAAAGGGAGGGTTTTCTTT

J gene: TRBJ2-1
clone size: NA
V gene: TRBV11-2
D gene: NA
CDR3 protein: CASSQAGAAYNEQFF
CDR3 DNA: TGTGCCAGCAGCCAGGCGGGGGCAGCCTACAATGAGCAGTTCTTC

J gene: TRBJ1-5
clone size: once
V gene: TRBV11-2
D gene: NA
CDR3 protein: CASSVRGLSNQPQHF
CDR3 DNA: TGTGCCAGCAGCGTGAGGGGGTTGAGCAATCAGCCCCAGCATTTT

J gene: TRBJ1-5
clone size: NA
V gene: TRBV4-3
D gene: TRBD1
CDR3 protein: CASSQDRTGSAYSNQPQHF
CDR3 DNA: TGCGCCAGCAGCCAAGATCGGACAGGGTCCGCTTATAGCAATCAGCCCCAGCATTTT

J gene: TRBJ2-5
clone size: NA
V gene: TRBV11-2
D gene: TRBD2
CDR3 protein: CASSFAGLAGGAGETQYF
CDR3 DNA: TGTGCCAGCAGCTTCGCGGGACTAGCGGGGGGTGCGGGAGAGACCCAGTACTTC

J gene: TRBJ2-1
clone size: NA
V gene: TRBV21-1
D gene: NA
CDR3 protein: CASSKVRGRPTPLADNEQFF
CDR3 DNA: TGTGCCAGCAGCAAAGTCAGGGGGCGCCCCACCCCCCTAGCGGACAATGAGCAGTTCTTC

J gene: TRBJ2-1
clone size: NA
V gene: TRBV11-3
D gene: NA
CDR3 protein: CASSPAGFKPLSYNEQFF
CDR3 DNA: TGTGCCAGCAGCCCAGCGGGCTTCAAGCCCCTCTCCTACAATGAGCAGTTCTTC

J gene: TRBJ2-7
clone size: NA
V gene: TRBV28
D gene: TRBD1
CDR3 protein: CASSKGQGYEQYF
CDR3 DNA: TGTGCCAGCAGTAAGGGACAGGGCTACGAGCAGTACTTC

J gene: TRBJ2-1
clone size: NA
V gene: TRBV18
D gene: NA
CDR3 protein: CASSRLAGGINEQFF
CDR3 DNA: TGTGCCAGCTCACGGCTAGCAGGGGGGATCAATGAGCAGTTCTTC

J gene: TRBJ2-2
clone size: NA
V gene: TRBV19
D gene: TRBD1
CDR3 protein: CASSIVGGRGTGELFF
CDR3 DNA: TGTGCCAGTAGTATAGTAGGGGGCCGGGGCACCGGGGAGCTGTTTTTT

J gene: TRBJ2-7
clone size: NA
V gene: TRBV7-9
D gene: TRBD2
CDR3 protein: CASSPGRVEQYF
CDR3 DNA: TGTGCCAGCAGCCCTGGGAGGGTCGAGCAGTACTTC

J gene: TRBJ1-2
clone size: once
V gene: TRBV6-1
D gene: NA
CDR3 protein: CASSPRTDPNYGYTF
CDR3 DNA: TGTGCCAGCAGTCCGAGGACAGACCCAAACTATGGCTACACCTTC

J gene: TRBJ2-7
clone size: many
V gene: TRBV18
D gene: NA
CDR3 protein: CASSLVGTRGSSSYEQYF
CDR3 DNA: TGTGCCAGCTCACTCGTCGGGACGCGGGGATCTAGCTCCTACGAGCAGTACTTC

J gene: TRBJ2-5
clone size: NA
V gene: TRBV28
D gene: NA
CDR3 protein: CASEDNQEETQYF
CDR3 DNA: TGTGCCAGCGAGGACAACCAGGAAGAGACCCAGTACTTC

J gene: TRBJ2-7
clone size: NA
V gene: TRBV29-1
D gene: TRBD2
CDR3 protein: CSVAGGRNEQYF
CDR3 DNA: TGCAGCGTAGCGGGGGGGCGGAACGAGCAGTACTTC

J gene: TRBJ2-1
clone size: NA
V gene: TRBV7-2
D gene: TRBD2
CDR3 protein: CASNFQLGRGGNEQFF
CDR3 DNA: TGTGCCAGCAACTTCCAGCTCGGACGGGGAGGGAATGAGCAGTTCTTC

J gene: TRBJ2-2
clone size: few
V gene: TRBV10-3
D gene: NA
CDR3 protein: CAISESAQTGELFF
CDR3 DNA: TGTGCCATCAGTGAGTCGGCCCAAACCGGGGAGCTGTTTTTT

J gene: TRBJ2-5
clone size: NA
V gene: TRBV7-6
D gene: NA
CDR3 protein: CASSLPRGWDQETQYF
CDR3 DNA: TGTGCCAGCAGCCTCCCCCGGGGGTGGGACCAAGAGACCCAGTACTTC

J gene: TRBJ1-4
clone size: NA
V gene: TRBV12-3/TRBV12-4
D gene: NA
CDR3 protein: CASSLVSEKLFF
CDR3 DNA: TGTGCCAGCAGTTTAGTATCTGAAAAACTGTTTTTT

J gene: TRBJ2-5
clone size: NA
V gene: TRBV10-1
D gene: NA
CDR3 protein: CASSESSGPLRTQYF
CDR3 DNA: TGCGCCAGCAGTGAGTCTAGCGGACCCCTCCGGACCCAGTACTTC

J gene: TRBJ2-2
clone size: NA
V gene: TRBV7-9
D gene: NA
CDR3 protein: CASSSDPPGLAGELFF
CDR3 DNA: TGTGCCAGCAGCTCCGATCCTCCGGGTCTCGCCGGGGAGCTGTTTTTT

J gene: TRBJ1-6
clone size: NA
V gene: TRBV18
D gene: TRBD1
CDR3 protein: CASSPFGTGGVKLNSPLHF
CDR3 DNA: TGTGCCAGCTCACCATTTGGGACAGGGGGCGTTAAGTTAAATTCACCCCTCCACTTT

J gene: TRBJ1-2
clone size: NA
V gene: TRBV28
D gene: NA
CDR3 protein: CASSLLGGPGYTF
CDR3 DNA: TGTGCCAGCAGTTTGCTCGGGGGGCCCGGCTACACCTTC

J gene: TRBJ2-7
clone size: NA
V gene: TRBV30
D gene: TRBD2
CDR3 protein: CAWSFHGSGASGDYEQYF
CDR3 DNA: TGTGCCTGGAGTTTTCATGGTTCCGGGGCTAGCGGGGACTACGAGCAGTACTTC

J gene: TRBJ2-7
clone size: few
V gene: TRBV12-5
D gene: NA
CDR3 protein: CASGPSYYSWEQYF
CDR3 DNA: TGTGCTAGTGGTCCCTCCTACTACTCCTGGGAGCAGTACTTC

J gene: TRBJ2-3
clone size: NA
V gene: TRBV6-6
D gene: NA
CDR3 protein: CASGTRGGTDTQYF
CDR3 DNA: TGTGCCAGCGGGACACGAGGAGGCACAGATACGCAGTATTTT

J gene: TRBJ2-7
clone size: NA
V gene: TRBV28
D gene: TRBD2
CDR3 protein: CASNTRGLATYEQYF
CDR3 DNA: TGTGCCAGCAACACGAGGGGACTAGCGACCTACGAGCAGTACTTC